This is a list of T cell receptor beta chains from one sample in a study of blood T cells in healthy people across ages. TCRdb called the 5' RACE reads again in MiXCR, with one record for every CDR3 protein. The sample lists about 1.4 million distinct CDR3 sequences; roughly 59% were seen once. The sequenced sample consisted of blood. The receptor source for this set is a man between 18 and 29 years old in good health. The CDR3 runs from the conserved cysteine through the conserved F or W. The order of the fields is V gene, D gene, clone size, J gene, CDR3 protein, CDR3 DNA. A D gene is named only where the DNA matches it firmly. Some rows mark clone size as missing; the rest say once, few, many or name a class of expanded clone.

v_gene: TRBV5-1; d_gene: TRBD2; abundance: -; j_gene: TRBJ2-3; CDR3aa: CASSFRGSGADTQYF; CDR3nt: TGCGCCAGCAGCTTTCGCGGGAGTGGGGCAGATACGCAGTATTTT
v_gene: TRBV21-1; d_gene: -; abundance: few; j_gene: TRBJ2-5; CDR3aa: CASSIKGWEETQYF; CDR3nt: TGTGCCAGCAGCATAAAGGGGTGGGAAGAGACCCAGTACTTC
v_gene: TRBV6-4; d_gene: -; abundance: -; j_gene: TRBJ2-2; CDR3aa: CASSDSGNTRELFF; CDR3nt: TGTGCCAGCAGTGACTCAGGGAACACCAGGGAGCTGTTTTTT
v_gene: TRBV29-1; d_gene: TRBD2; abundance: few; j_gene: TRBJ2-3; CDR3aa: CSAEFPRLAGSTDTQYF; CDR3nt: TGCAGCGCCGAGTTTCCTAGGCTAGCGGGGAGCACAGATACGCAGTATTTT
v_gene: TRBV4-3; d_gene: TRBD2; abundance: -; j_gene: TRBJ2-5; CDR3aa: CASSQGLAGLSETQYF; CDR3nt: TGCGCCAGCAGCCAGGGCCTAGCGGGGCTTTCAGAGACCCAGTACTTC
v_gene: TRBV29-1; d_gene: -; abundance: -; j_gene: TRBJ2-7; CDR3aa: CSVPQGPNEQYF; CDR3nt: TGCAGCGTTCCACAGGGACCCAATGAGCAGTACTTC
v_gene: TRBV4-1; d_gene: -; abundance: -; j_gene: TRBJ1-2; CDR3aa: CARSQDGSGYQNGYTF; CDR3nt: TGCGCCAGGAGCCAAGATGGCAGCGGTTACCAGAATGGCTACACCTTC
v_gene: TRBV20-1; d_gene: TRBD2; abundance: -; j_gene: TRBJ2-7; CDR3aa: CSASPFSGSNHEQYF; CDR3nt: TGCAGTGCCTCCCCATTTAGCGGGAGTAATCACGAGCAGTACTTC
v_gene: TRBV5-8; d_gene: -; abundance: -; j_gene: TRBJ2-4; CDR3aa: CASSLEHGLREQYF; CDR3nt: TGTGCCAGCAGCTTGGAACACGGCTTGAGGGAGCAGTACTTC
v_gene: TRBV9; d_gene: -; abundance: -; j_gene: TRBJ1-3; CDR3aa: CARSVSGAAGNTIYF; CDR3nt: TGTGCCAGAAGCGTTAGTGGGGCGGCTGGAAACACCATATATTTT
v_gene: TRBV20-1; d_gene: -; abundance: -; j_gene: TRBJ2-5; CDR3aa: CSARYLAREQYF; CDR3nt: TGCAGTGCTAGATATCTAGCTCGTGAGCAGTACTTC
v_gene: TRBV6-5; d_gene: -; abundance: -; j_gene: TRBJ2-3; CDR3aa: CASRRRRRADTQYF; CDR3nt: TGTGCCAGCAGACGCAGGAGGAGGGCAGATACGCAGTATTTT
v_gene: TRBV29-1; d_gene: TRBD2; abundance: -; j_gene: TRBJ2-1; CDR3aa: CSVEDGSSGRYNEQFF; CDR3nt: TGCAGCGTTGAAGATGGGTCTAGCGGGAGATACAATGAGCAGTTCTTC
v_gene: TRBV27; d_gene: -; abundance: -; j_gene: TRBJ2-1; CDR3aa: CASQIPGNEQFF; CDR3nt: TGTGCCAGCCAAATTCCGGGGAATGAGCAGTTCTTC
v_gene: TRBV13; d_gene: -; abundance: few; j_gene: TRBJ1-2; CDR3aa: CASSSGTTVNYGYTF; CDR3nt: TGTGCCAGCAGCTCCGGGACAACTGTTAACTATGGCTACACCTTC
v_gene: TRBV6-1; d_gene: TRBD1; abundance: few; j_gene: TRBJ1-5; CDR3aa: CASSVQDRGGGQPQHF; CDR3nt: TGTGCCAGCAGTGTCCAGGACAGGGGAGGCGGCCAGCCCCAGCATTTT
v_gene: TRBV7-6; d_gene: -; abundance: -; j_gene: TRBJ2-3; CDR3aa: CASSPGVGGGRMTDTQYF; CDR3nt: TGTGCCAGCAGCCCGGGGGTGGGAGGAGGGCGGATGACAGATACGCAGTATTTT
v_gene: TRBV21-1; d_gene: -; abundance: -; j_gene: TRBJ1-1; CDR3aa: CAKWLSSTEAFF; CDR3nt: TGTGCCAAGTGGCTGTCGAGCACTGAAGCTTTCTTT
v_gene: TRBV12-3/TRBV12-4; d_gene: TRBD2; abundance: -; j_gene: TRBJ2-5; CDR3aa: CASSFVRGGLETQYF; CDR3nt: TGTGCCAGCAGCTTCGTTCGGGGGGGCTTGGAGACCCAGTACTTC
v_gene: TRBV5-1; d_gene: TRBD1; abundance: -; j_gene: TRBJ2-1; CDR3aa: CASSLRDRVSNEQFF; CDR3nt: TGCGCCAGCAGCTTGCGGGACAGGGTATCGAATGAGCAGTTCTTC
v_gene: TRBV12-3/TRBV12-4; d_gene: TRBD2; abundance: -; j_gene: TRBJ2-7; CDR3aa: CASTKDRTSGIYEQYF; CDR3nt: TGTGCCAGCACCAAAGATAGGACTAGCGGGATCTACGAGCAGTACTTC